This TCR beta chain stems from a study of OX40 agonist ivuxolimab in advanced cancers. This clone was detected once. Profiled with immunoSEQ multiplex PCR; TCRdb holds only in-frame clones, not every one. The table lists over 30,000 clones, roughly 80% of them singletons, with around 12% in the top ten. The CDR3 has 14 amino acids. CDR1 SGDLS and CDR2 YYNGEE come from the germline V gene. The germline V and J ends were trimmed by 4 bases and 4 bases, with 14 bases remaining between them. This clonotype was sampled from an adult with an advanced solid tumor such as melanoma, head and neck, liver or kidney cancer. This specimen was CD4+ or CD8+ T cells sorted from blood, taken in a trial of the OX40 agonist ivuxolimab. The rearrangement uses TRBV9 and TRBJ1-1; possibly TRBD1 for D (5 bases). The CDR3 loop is CASSLGSGGTEAFF. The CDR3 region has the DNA TGTGCCAGCAGCCTCGGGAGTGGGGGCACTGAAGCTTTCTTT.